A selection of T cell receptor beta chains follows, all from one sample in a study of cytomegalovirus exposure and HLA in healthy donors. The data were produced by immunoSEQ multiplex PCR, yet TCRdb's version contains in-frame clones alone and is incomplete. Counted here are 95,000 to 100,000 clones, under 80% occurring once; the ten biggest clones make up more than 6%. Sequencing was done on a sample of PBMCs. Receptor source: a man aged 35 to 55 in good health and CMV-seropositive. Each CDR3 is given with its conserved first and last residue. D genes are given only for firm matches. Size values are once, few and many counts, or a class for expanded clones, and some rows have none.

>TRBJ2-3|NA|TRBV10-3|13|NA
CAISEQSTDTQYF
TGTGCCATCAGTGAGCAGAGCACAGATACGCAGTATTTT
>TRBJ2-2|NA|TRBV7-9|17|NA
CASSTQTGLPNTGELFF
TGTGCCAGCAGCACCCAGACGGGACTTCCGAACACCGGGGAGCTGTTTTTT
>TRBJ1-1|NA|TRBV5-1|14|NA
CASSLAQMNTEAFF
TGCGCCAGCAGCTTGGCGCAGATGAACACTGAAGCTTTCTTT
>TRBJ2-1|TRBD2|TRBV10-2|16|few
CASSERTVAGINEQFF
TGCGCCAGCAGCGAAAGGACGGTAGCGGGTATCAATGAGCAGTTCTTC
>TRBJ1-4|TRBD1|TRBV9|15|NA
CASSYTGTEDEKLFF
TGTGCCAGCAGCTACACCGGGACAGAAGATGAAAAACTGTTTTTT
>TRBJ1-1|NA|TRBV6-5|14|NA
CASSSSGQGTEAFF
TGTGCCAGCAGTTCCTCGGGTCAGGGGACTGAAGCTTTCTTT
>TRBJ1-2|NA|TRBV4-3|12|NA
CASSRENYGYTF
TGCGCCAGCAGCCGGGAGAACTATGGCTACACCTTC
>TRBJ2-7|TRBD2|TRBV4-3|13|NA
CASSRGLAYEQYF
TGCGCCAGCAGCCGAGGACTAGCCTACGAGCAGTACTTC
>TRBJ1-5|NA|TRBV6-5|14|NA
CASSRISSNQPQHF
TGTGCCAGCAGCAGGATCTCTAGCAATCAGCCCCAGCATTTT
>TRBJ1-5|NA|TRBV19|15|few
CASSIDRRGNQPQHF
TGTGCCAGTAGTATAGATCGGAGGGGCAATCAGCCCCAGCATTTT
>TRBJ2-3|TRBD1|TRBV6-5|16|NA
CASSYTWTGWTDTQYF
TGTGCCAGCAGTTACACGTGGACAGGTTGGACAGATACGCAGTATTTT
>TRBJ1-1|NA|TRBV9|14|NA
CASSFSQGPTEAFF
TGTGCCAGCAGCTTTTCGCAGGGGCCCACTGAAGCTTTCTTT
>TRBJ2-7|NA|TRBV6-6|16|NA
CASNPAGVTLSYEQYF
TGTGCCAGCAACCCGGCAGGGGTCACTCTCTCCTACGAGCAGTACTTC
>TRBJ2-1|TRBD2|TRBV11-2|13|few
CASTPRRENEQFF
TGTGCCAGCACCCCCCGGCGGGAGAATGAGCAGTTCTTC
>TRBJ1-5|TRBD1|TRBV7-9|15|NA
CASSRTGTGVQPQHF
TGTGCCAGCAGCCGAACCGGGACAGGGGTTCAGCCCCAGCATTTT
>TRBJ2-3|NA|TRBV7-9|16|few
CASSDLGVTSTDTQYF
TGTGCCAGCAGCGATCTGGGCGTCACTAGCACAGATACGCAGTATTTT
>TRBJ1-6|TRBD1|TRBV9|13|few
CASNEGAGTPLHF
TGTGCCTCCAATGAGGGGGCCGGGACACCCCTCCACTTT
>TRBJ2-1|NA|TRBV27|12|once
CASSPPRGEQFF
TGTGCCAGCAGTCCCCCGCGGGGCGAGCAGTTCTTC
>TRBJ1-5|NA|TRBV4-2|16|few
CASSQDAGLKYQPQHF
TGTGCCAGCAGCCAAGACGCAGGGCTCAAGTATCAGCCCCAGCATTTT
>TRBJ1-2|TRBD1|TRBV5-6|15|NA
CASSLGDRGNYGYTF
TGTGCCAGCAGCTTGGGGGACAGGGGTAACTATGGCTACACCTTC
>TRBJ2-6|TRBD2|TRBV15|14|NA
CATSSRGEGNVLTF
TGTGCCACCAGCAGTCGAGGGGAGGGCAACGTCCTGACTTTC
>TRBJ2-1|NA|TRBV2|15|NA
CASSPGQLGHNEQFF
TGTGCCAGCAGTCCCGGACAGCTCGGACACAATGAGCAGTTCTTC
>TRBJ2-1|TRBD2|TRBV5-1|14|NA
CASRDPSGGDEQFF
TGCGCCAGCAGGGATCCTAGCGGGGGCGATGAGCAGTTCTTC
>TRBJ1-2|NA|TRBV4-3|16|NA
CASSHESQGQNYGYTF
TGCGCCAGCAGCCATGAGAGCCAGGGACAAAACTATGGCTACACCTTC
>TRBJ2-1|NA|TRBV11-3|15|NA
CASSPNRGLNNEQFF
TGTGCCAGCAGCCCAAACAGGGGACTCAACAATGAGCAGTTCTTC
>TRBJ1-6|TRBD1|TRBV6-5|15|NA
CASSPNRGLVSPLHF
TGTGCCAGCAGTCCTAACAGGGGGCTAGTTTCACCCCTCCACTTT
>TRBJ2-7|TRBD1|TRBV10-1|16|NA
CASSRLPGQGATEQYF
TGCGCCAGCAGTCGCCTCCCGGGACAGGGGGCGACAGAGCAGTACTTC
>TRBJ2-5|NA|TRBV21-1|17|few
CASSKRDRVEVSKTQYF
TGTGCCAGCAGCAAAAGGGACAGGGTCGAAGTCAGTAAGACCCAGTACTTC
>TRBJ2-7|NA|TRBV11-3|13|NA
CASSLGAFYEQYF
TGTGCCAGCAGCTTAGGGGCCTTCTACGAGCAGTACTTC
>TRBJ2-3|TRBD2|TRBV4-3|17|NA
CASSQKGLALQGDTQYF
TGCGCCAGCAGCCAGAAGGGACTAGCGCTTCAAGGAGATACGCAGTATTTT
>TRBJ2-7|TRBD1|TRBV4-1|16|medium-sized
CASSQEGGQGMVEQYF
TGCGCCAGCAGCCAAGAGGGGGGACAGGGAATGGTCGAGCAGTACTTC
>TRBJ2-1|TRBD1|TRBV18|15|NA
CASSPLSGQGYEQFF
TGTGCCAGCTCACCACTTTCGGGACAGGGGTATGAGCAGTTCTTC
>TRBJ2-5|NA|TRBV4-1|16|NA
CASSQDGRSGQQTQYF
TGCGCCAGCAGCCAAGACGGTAGAAGCGGCCAGCAGACCCAGTACTTC
>TRBJ2-3|TRBD2|TRBV27|19|NA
CASSFLRTGSGLAEDTQYF
TGTGCCAGCAGTTTCCTTAGGACAGGCTCGGGACTAGCGGAAGATACGCAGTATTTT
>TRBJ2-1|TRBD2|TRBV7-2|15|NA
CASSLGLAGVLRQFF
TGTGCCAGCAGCTTAGGTTTAGCGGGAGTTTTAAGGCAGTTCTTC
>TRBJ2-3|TRBD2|TRBV6-1|15|NA
CASTGAGGLADTQYF
TGTGCCAGCACCGGAGCGGGAGGATTGGCAGATACGCAGTATTTT
>TRBJ1-4|TRBD1|TRBV5-1|17|NA
CASSFFTGAFSNEKLFF
TGCGCCAGCAGCTTTTTTACAGGGGCTTTCTCGAATGAAAAACTGTTTTTT
>TRBJ2-2|TRBD2|TRBV7-2|15|NA
CASSLISGGTGELFF
TGTGCCAGCAGCTTAATAAGCGGGGGGACCGGGGAGCTGTTTTTT
>TRBJ2-7|NA|TRBV19|12|once
CASSISGGEQYF
TGTGCCAGTAGTATTTCAGGCGGGGAGCAGTACTTC
>TRBJ1-2|NA|TRBV10-3|14|NA
CAISVGQRDYGYTF
TGTGCCATCAGTGTAGGACAGAGGGACTATGGCTACACCTTC
>TRBJ2-3|NA|TRBV7-9|14|NA
CASSSSLLGDTQYF
TGTGCCAGCAGCTCTTCCCTCCTAGGAGATACGCAGTATTTT
>TRBJ2-7|TRBD2|TRBV4-2|18|NA
CASSQDPLAGGSHYEQYF
TGTGCCAGCAGCCAAGATCCTCTGGCGGGAGGGTCCCACTACGAGCAGTACTTC
>TRBJ1-2|TRBD1|TRBV28|13|NA
CASRLTGGYGYTF
TGTGCCAGCAGACTGACAGGGGGTTATGGCTACACCTTC
>TRBJ2-1|TRBD2|TRBV11-2|19|NA
CASSLRLAGDTWKGDEQFF
TGTGCCAGCAGCTTAAGACTAGCGGGAGATACATGGAAAGGGGATGAGCAGTTCTTC
>TRBJ2-7|NA|TRBV6-5|13|few
CASTPTGSYEQYF
TGTGCCAGCACCCCGACAGGCTCCTACGAGCAGTACTTC
>TRBJ2-1|TRBD2|TRBV9|19|NA
CASSPAGGRLGGSDNEQFF
TGTGCCAGCAGCCCCGCGGGGGGGCGACTAGGGGGGTCGGACAATGAGCAGTTCTTC
>TRBJ2-3|NA|TRBV29-1|13|NA
CSVVAGHTDTQYF
TGCAGCGTTGTCGCAGGCCACACAGATACGCAGTATTTT
>TRBJ2-2|NA|TRBV5-1|13|NA
CASSFTGSGELFF
TGCGCCAGCAGCTTTACAGGATCAGGGGAGCTGTTTTTT
>TRBJ1-2|NA|TRBV9|14|NA
CASSVGRGDYGYTF
TGTGCCAGCAGCGTAGGTCGGGGTGACTATGGCTACACCTTC
>TRBJ2-7|NA|TRBV7-3|15|NA
CASSPSTRGSYEQYF
TGTGCCAGCAGCCCGTCCACCAGGGGCTCCTACGAGCAGTACTTC
>TRBJ1-1|NA|TRBV21-1|16|few
CASSKPRDRENTEAFF
TGTGCCAGCAGCAAACCCCGGGACAGGGAGAACACTGAAGCTTTCTTT
>TRBJ2-7|TRBD2|TRBV5-1|15|NA
CASSGLAGSSYEQYF
TGCGCCAGCAGCGGACTAGCGGGGAGCTCCTACGAGCAGTACTTC
>TRBJ2-7|NA|TRBV19|13|NA
CASSMGLHYEQYF
TGTGCCAGTAGTATGGGACTCCACTACGAGCAGTACTTC
>TRBJ2-6|NA|TRBV7-9|13|few
CASSEPGANVLTF
TGTGCCAGCAGCGAGCCTGGGGCCAACGTCCTGACTTTC
>TRBJ2-4|NA|TRBV19|9|NA
CAKGNIQYF
TGTGCCAAGGGGAACATTCAGTACTTC
>TRBJ2-1|TRBD2|TRBV11-2|17|once
CTSSLEPGTTTYNEQFF
TGTACCAGCAGCTTAGAGCCCGGGACTACAACCTACAATGAGCAGTTCTTC
>TRBJ2-3|TRBD2|TRBV7-9|17|few
CASSEGLAGILADTQYF
TGTGCCAGCAGCGAGGGGCTAGCGGGGATCCTGGCAGATACGCAGTATTTT
>TRBJ2-4|NA|TRBV10-1|13|few
CASSEAQGSIQYF
TGCGCCAGCAGTGAGGCGCAGGGTAGCATTCAGTACTTC